The rows below give T cell receptor beta chains drawn from one sample of a study of T cell repertoires in cytomegalovirus infection. TCRdb re-called the reads through MiXCR, storing one row per CDR3 protein. The sample contains some 400,000 distinct CDR3 sequences, 15% to 20% of which appear only once. Sequenced sample: PBMCs. These receptors all stem from a human donor in good health (CMV status not recorded). Some clones in this sample may be carry-over from other donors' samples. Each CDR3 is given with its conserved first and last residue. A D gene is named only where the DNA matches it firmly. Size is omitted from some rows. Given values are once, few, many or a class for expanded clones.

v_gene	abundance	d_gene	j_gene	CDR3nt	CDR3aa
TRBV5-4	NA	TRBD2	TRBJ2-5	TGTGCCAGCAGCTTTCCTAGCGGCGAAGAGACCCAGTACTTC	CASSFPSGEETQYF
TRBV20-1	few	NA	TRBJ1-5	TGCAGTGCTAGAGGGGACCAAAGCAATCAGCCCCAGCATTTT	CSARGDQSNQPQHF
TRBV28	few	TRBD2	TRBJ2-5	TGTGCCAGCAGGAAACCGGGACTAGCGGGAGTTGAGACCCAGTACTTC	CASRKPGLAGVETQYF
TRBV25-1	NA	NA	TRBJ1-2	TGTGCCAGCAGTAAGTGGGATGGCGGCTACACCTTC	CASSKWDGGYTF
TRBV12-3/TRBV12-4	many	TRBD2	TRBJ2-1	TGTGCCAGCAGTTTACCCTGGAGGGGAGCGGGGGGGATTGAGCAGTTCTTC	CASSLPWRGAGGIEQFF
TRBV5-1	few	NA	TRBJ2-7	TGCGCCAGCAGCTTCCCGTCGGGGTCTCGCGAGCAGTACTTC	CASSFPSGSREQYF
TRBV5-4	many	NA	TRBJ2-7	TGTGCCAGCAGCTCGAGAGGCGACGGATCCTACGAGCAGTACTTC	CASSSRGDGSYEQYF
TRBV12-3/TRBV12-4	many	TRBD2	TRBJ2-3	TGTGCCATAACGGCGGGGGGGCCGGAAGATACGCAGTATTTT	CAITAGGPEDTQYF
TRBV12-3/TRBV12-4	many	NA	TRBJ2-2	TGTGCCAGCAGTTTTAGCGGCTACACCGGGGAGCTGTTTTTT	CASSFSGYTGELFF
TRBV7-2	many	NA	TRBJ2-7	TGTGCCAGCAGAACATGGGCAGAAGACTACGAGCAGTACTTC	CASRTWAEDYEQYF
TRBV20-1	NA	NA	TRBJ2-1	TGCAGTGCTAGTCCCTCTGACAGTGCGCTCTACAATGAGCAGTTCTTC	CSASPSDSALYNEQFF
TRBV29-1	NA	TRBD2	TRBJ2-3	TGCAGCGCTCCGATCGGGAGCGGGGCGGGAGATACGCAGTATTTT	CSAPIGSGAGDTQYF
TRBV6-2/TRBV6-3	many	TRBD2	TRBJ2-5	TGTGCCAGCAGACGCGGGACTAGCGGGACACCCTTCCAAGAGACCCAGTACTTC	CASRRGTSGTPFQETQYF
TRBV2	NA	NA	TRBJ2-3	TGTGCCAGCCTCCTAGGGAACACAGATACGCAGTATTTT	CASLLGNTDTQYF
TRBV19	many	NA	TRBJ1-4	TGTGCCAGTAGCCTCACGGGCCGGAGTGCAACTAATGAAAAACTGTTTTTT	CASSLTGRSATNEKLFF
TRBV5-1	many	NA	TRBJ2-1	TGCGCCAGCAGCTTGGACAGCGGGTCGGAGCAGTTCTTC	CASSLDSGSEQFF
TRBV7-2	many	TRBD2	TRBJ2-5	TGTGCCACGAGCCAGGCTAGCGGGAGGAAGACCCAGTACTTC	CATSQASGRKTQYF
TRBV2	few	NA	TRBJ1-1	TGTGCCAGCGCCCTTGCGGGGTTGAACACTGAAGCTTTCTTT	CASALAGLNTEAFF
TRBV7-2	many	NA	TRBJ1-2	TGTGCCAGCAGCTTAAATCCAGGCGGAACCTATGGCTACACCTTC	CASSLNPGGTYGYTF
TRBV20-1	NA	NA	TRBJ1-1	TGCAGTGCTAGAGATGAGGTACGGAAAGGGGCTGAAGCTTTCTTT	CSARDEVRKGAEAFF
TRBV11-2	many	NA	TRBJ2-3	TGTGCCAGCAGCCCCAACCCTAGCGGCACAGATACGCAGTATTTT	CASSPNPSGTDTQYF
TRBV2	few	NA	TRBJ1-2	TGTGCCAGCGAGATGTACACTGGCAGGGAGGGCTACACCTTC	CASEMYTGREGYTF
TRBV6-8	NA	NA	TRBJ2-7	TGTGCCAGCACACCCCGCCTCCAGGGCAAGAACTACGAGCAGTACTTC	CASTPRLQGKNYEQYF
TRBV2	many	NA	TRBJ1-4	TGTGCCAGCGGGAGTCACCAATCGGAATTT	CASGSHQSEF
TRBV18	NA	NA	TRBJ1-4	TGTGCCAGCTCACCAAATCGACAGCCCTGGAATGAAAAACTGTTTTTT	CASSPNRQPWNEKLFF
TRBV3-1	few	NA	TRBJ2-3	TGTGCCAGCAGCCAAGGGACGAGCACAGATACGCAGTATTTT	CASSQGTSTDTQYF
TRBV5-1	NA	NA	TRBJ2-2	TGCGCCAGCAGCTGGGGACCCGCCGGGGAGCTGTTTTTT	CASSWGPAGELFF
TRBV19	NA	NA	TRBJ1-2	TGTGCCAGTACCCGAGGGGGGCATGGCTACACCTTC	CASTRGGHGYTF
TRBV2	NA	NA	TRBJ2-5	TGTGCCAGCAGTGGGCAGCCGAGTGAGACCCAGTACTTC	CASSGQPSETQYF
TRBV12-3/TRBV12-4	few	NA	TRBJ2-6	TGTGCCAGCAGCCCGGCAGGGTACTATGGTGGTGGGGCCAACGTCCTGACTTTC	CASSPAGYYGGGANVLTF
TRBV5-4	many	NA	TRBJ1-2	TGTGCCAGCAGTATGGCTGCCAACGCCTATGGCTACACCTTC	CASSMAANAYGYTF
TRBV7-9	few	TRBD1	TRBJ1-5	TGTGCCAGCAGCTTCCCGACCAAGAAAAACAGGGGAATGTGGGCTCAGCCCCAGCATTTT	CASSFPTKKNRGMWAQPQHF
TRBV12-3/TRBV12-4	few	NA	TRBJ2-1	TGTGCCAGCAAAGAAGAGGGGGGCTACAATGAGCAGTTCTTC	CASKEEGGYNEQFF
TRBV20-1	few	NA	TRBJ2-1	TGCAGTGCTAGAGTAGCCCCGGACGCGGGTGAGCAGTTCTTC	CSARVAPDAGEQFF
TRBV7-2	many	TRBD1	TRBJ1-5	TGTGCCAGCAGCCCGTTAGACAGGGGCAGTCAGCCCCAGCATTTT	CASSPLDRGSQPQHF
TRBV28	many	NA	TRBJ2-2	TGTGCCAGCAGTGACAGTTACGTCGCCGGGGAGCTGTTTTTT	CASSDSYVAGELFF
TRBV2	NA	NA	TRBJ1-1	TGTGCCAGCAGTTATAGAGGGGAAGCTTTCTTT	CASSYRGEAFF
TRBV12-3/TRBV12-4	few	NA	TRBJ1-2	TGTGCCAGCAGTACCACAGGGACCTATGGCTACACCTTC	CASSTTGTYGYTF
TRBV7-9	NA	TRBD1	TRBJ1-2	TGTGCCAGCAGCCCACGGACAGGGGAGGTATACGGCTACACCTTC	CASSPRTGEVYGYTF
TRBV7-9	many	NA	TRBJ1-1	TGTGCCAGCAGCTCAAGGGGCGCGTCTAACACTGAAGCTTTCTTT	CASSSRGASNTEAFF
TRBV7-8	many	NA	TRBJ1-5	TGTGCCAGCAGCTTAGTCCCCCAGGGATTTGGTAATCAGCCCCAGCATTTT	CASSLVPQGFGNQPQHF
TRBV7-2	many	TRBD2	TRBJ2-3	TGTGCCAGCACCCGTTCCGGGAGGCTAACAGATACGCAGTATTTT	CASTRSGRLTDTQYF
TRBV5-1	NA	NA	TRBJ1-6	TGCGCCAGCACCCTTGAGGTACCCCTCCACTTT	CASTLEVPLHF
TRBV12-3/TRBV12-4	many	TRBD1	TRBJ2-5	TGTGCCAGCAGTCCAAGGACAGGGGGAAAAGAGACCCAGTACTTC	CASSPRTGGKETQYF
TRBV6-5	few	NA	TRBJ1-2	TGTGCCAGCAGTTACTCCACGCGAGGAGGCTACACCTTC	CASSYSTRGGYTF